This T cell receptor (beta chain) was observed in a study of immune cell composition in non-small cell lung cancer. Study-level findings and limits: Roughly 75% of squamous and 30% to 35% of adenocarcinoma cases had tumour-associated clones >0.5%.

Some clones are missing from TCRdb's copy, which holds only in-frame ones; the method was immunoSEQ multiplex PCR. The data contain approximately 2,800 clones, around 79% of them singletons. Template was genomic DNA from frozen, unsorted single-cell suspensions. The CDR3 extends over 17 amino acids. Germline trimming cut 3 bases from V and 3 bases from J; bases unmatched to any gene: 6. Germline V CDR1 and CDR2: LGHNA, YSLEER. Notes on this clone: Its antigen is unidentified.

This TCR came from a human donor with non-small cell lung cancer. The rearrangement links TRBV4-3 to TRBJ2-1; the match to TRBD2 covers 12 bases. Material: lung tumor tissue. CDR3 bases: TGCGCCAGCAGCCAGAGGTGGACTAGCGGGAACTACAATGAGCAGTTCTTC. Translation: CASSQRWTSGNYNEQFF.